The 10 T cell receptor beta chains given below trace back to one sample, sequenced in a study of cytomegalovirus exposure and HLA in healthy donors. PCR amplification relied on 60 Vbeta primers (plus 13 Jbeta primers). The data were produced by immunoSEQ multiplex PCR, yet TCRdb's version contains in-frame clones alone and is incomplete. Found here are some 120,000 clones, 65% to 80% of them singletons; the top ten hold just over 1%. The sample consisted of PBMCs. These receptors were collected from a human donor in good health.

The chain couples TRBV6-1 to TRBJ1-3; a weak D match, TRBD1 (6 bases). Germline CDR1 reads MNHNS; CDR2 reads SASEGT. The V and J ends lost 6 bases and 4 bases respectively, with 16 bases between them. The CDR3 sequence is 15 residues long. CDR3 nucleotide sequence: TGTGCCAGCAGGACCGGGGACATGAAGGGAAACACCATATATTTT. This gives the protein CASRTGDMKGNTIYF.

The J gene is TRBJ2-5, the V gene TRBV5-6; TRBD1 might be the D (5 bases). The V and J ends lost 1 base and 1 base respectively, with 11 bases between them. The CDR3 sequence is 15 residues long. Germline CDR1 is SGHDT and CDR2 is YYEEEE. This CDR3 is CASSLRRAIQETQYF. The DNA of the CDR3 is TGTGCCAGCAGCTTGCGCAGGGCGATCCAAGAGACCCAGTACTTC.

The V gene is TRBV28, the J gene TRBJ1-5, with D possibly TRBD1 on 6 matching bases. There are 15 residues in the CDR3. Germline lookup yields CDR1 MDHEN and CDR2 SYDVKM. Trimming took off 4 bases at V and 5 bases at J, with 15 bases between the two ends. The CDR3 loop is CASSSQGLRDQPQHF. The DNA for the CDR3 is TGTGCCAGCAGTTCCCAGGGGTTACGGGATCAGCCCCAGCATTTT.

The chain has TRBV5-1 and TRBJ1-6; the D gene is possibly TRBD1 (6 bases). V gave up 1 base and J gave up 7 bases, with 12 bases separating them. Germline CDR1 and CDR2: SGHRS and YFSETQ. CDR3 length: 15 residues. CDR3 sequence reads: CASSLMGQGNSPLHF. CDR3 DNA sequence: TGCGCCAGCAGCTTGATGGGGCAGGGGAATTCACCCCTCCACTTT. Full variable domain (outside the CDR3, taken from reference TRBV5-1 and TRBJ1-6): KAGVTQTPRYLIKTRGQQVTLSCSPISGHRSVSWYQQTPGQGLQFLFEYFSETQRNKGNFPGRFSGRQFSNSRSEMNVSTLELGDSALYLCASSLMGQGNSPLHFGNGTRLTVT.

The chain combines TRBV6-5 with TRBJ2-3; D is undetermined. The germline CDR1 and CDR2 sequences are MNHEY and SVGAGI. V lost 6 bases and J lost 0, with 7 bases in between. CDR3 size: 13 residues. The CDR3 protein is CASRTTSTDTQYF. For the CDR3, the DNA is TGTGCCAGCAGAACCACTAGCACAGATACGCAGTATTTT.

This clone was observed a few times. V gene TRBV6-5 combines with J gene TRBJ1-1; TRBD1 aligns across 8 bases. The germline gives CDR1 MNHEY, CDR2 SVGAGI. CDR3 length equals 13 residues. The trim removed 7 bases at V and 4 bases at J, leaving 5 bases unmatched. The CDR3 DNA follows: TGTGCCAGCACCACACAGGGGGGCACTGAAGCTTTCTTT. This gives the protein CASTTQGGTEAFF.

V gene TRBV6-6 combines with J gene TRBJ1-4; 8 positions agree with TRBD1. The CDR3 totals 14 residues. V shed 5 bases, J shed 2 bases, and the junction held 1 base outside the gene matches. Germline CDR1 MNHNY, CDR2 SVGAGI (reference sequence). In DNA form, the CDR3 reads TGTGCCAGCAGTACAGGGGGGACTAATGAAAAACTGTTTTTT. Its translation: CASSTGGTNEKLFF.

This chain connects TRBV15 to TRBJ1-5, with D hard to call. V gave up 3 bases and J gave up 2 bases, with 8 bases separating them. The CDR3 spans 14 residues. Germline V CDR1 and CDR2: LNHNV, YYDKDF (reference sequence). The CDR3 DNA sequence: TGTGCCACCAGCAGGGGTCGGGGCAATCAGCCCCAGCATTTT. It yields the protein CATSRGRGNQPQHF.

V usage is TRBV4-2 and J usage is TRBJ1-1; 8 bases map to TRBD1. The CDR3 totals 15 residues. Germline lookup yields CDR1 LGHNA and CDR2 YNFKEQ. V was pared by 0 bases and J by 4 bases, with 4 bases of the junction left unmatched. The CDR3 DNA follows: TGTGCCAGCAGCCAAGACAGGGGGCAGGGCACTGAAGCTTTCTTT. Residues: CASSQDRGQGTEAFF.

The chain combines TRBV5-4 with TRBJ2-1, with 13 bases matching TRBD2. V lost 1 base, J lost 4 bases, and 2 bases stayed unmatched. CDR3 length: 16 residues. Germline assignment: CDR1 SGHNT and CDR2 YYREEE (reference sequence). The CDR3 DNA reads TGTGCCAGCAGCTTGACTAGCGGGGGGGGATACAATGAGCAGTTCTTC. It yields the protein CASSLTSGGGYNEQFF.